This T cell receptor (beta chain) was recovered during a study of control samples from healthy donors and cancer patients. Method: immunoSEQ multiplex PCR; TCRdb's copy keeps in-frame clones and lacks some. This table holds some 100,000 clones, approximately 90% found once. The ends were cut back, 5 bases at V and 4 bases at J, with 12 bases in the middle. Germline V lookup: CDR1 SGDLS, CDR2 YYNGEE. The CDR3 covers 13 residues. The chain recombines TRBV9 with TRBJ1-1, with TRBD1 as a possible D gene (5 bases). The source material was blood. This TCR came from a man under 40 in good health. The CDR3 loop is CASRLGESTEAFF. The CDR3 nucleotides read TGTGCCAGCAGGTTGGGGGAGAGCACTGAAGCTTTCTTT.